The clone carrying this TCR beta chain was seen more than once but under ten times. Its antigen is as yet unknown. These data belong to a study of cytotoxic CD8 clonotypes in ibrutinib-treated CLL. Background on the study: Of the patients, around 12 were relapsed/refractory, about 16 treatment-naive and some 17 IGHV unmutated. Response samples were obtained once patients had received a median 12 months of treatment, range 6 to 36. Regarding the study as a whole: Public clonotypes, rarely seen, contracted or held steady on treatment. Clonality rose at ibrutinib response, held steady in sustained remission, and fell toward baseline at progression.

Repertoires were generated with immunoSEQ multiplex PCR, while TCRdb's copy carries only in-frame clones and drops some. Altogether hundreds of thousands of clones are present, about 80% being singletons, with the ten largest covering approximately 7%. V shed 2 bases and J shed 1 base, with 5 bases lying between them. The CDR3 runs 13 residues. Germline CDR1 and CDR2: KGHSH and LQKENI. The clonotype originates from a human donor with chronic lymphocytic leukemia. Sequenced material: PBMCs, taken before ibrutinib treatment. This rearrangement joins TRBV18 to TRBJ1-1; D call uncertain. CDR3 protein: CASSPAWNTEAFF. CDR3 coding DNA: TGTGCCAGCTCACCAGCCTGGAACACTGAAGCTTTCTTT.